This T cell receptor (beta chain) was captured in a study of shared clonotypes between healthy human individuals. Study-wide points: Clonotype sharing among donors likely depends on sequencing depth.

Germline V gene lookup returns CDR1 MNHEY and CDR2 SVGAGI. Unmatched junction bases numbered 4, after V lost 5 bases and J lost 5 bases. The CDR3 sequence is 13 residues long. For unsorted PBMC, 300 ng DNA per replicate equaled some 32,000 T cell genomes. Data came from immunoSEQ multiplex PCR; TCRdb stores just in-frame clones and leaves some out. This table holds roughly 500,000 clones, about 84% found once. This clone was observed once. The antigen is unknown. The rearrangement links TRBV6-5 to TRBJ2-3, with 7 bases that match TRBD2. The sequence came from a woman between 40 and 50 years old in good health. Some clones in this sample may be carry-over from other donors' samples. The sequenced material came from PBMCs. CDR3: CASSGIAGDTQYF. As DNA, the CDR3 is TGTGCCAGCAGTGGTATAGCGGGAGATACGCAGTATTTT.